Shown below are 3 T cell receptor beta chains from a single sample sequenced in a study of T cell responses to AZD1222 COVID-19 vaccine. Here immunoSEQ multiplex PCR was the method, and the copy in TCRdb shows in-frame clones only, minus some. This sample has 100,000 to 150,000 clones, with about 85% found just once. The specimen was peripheral blood, collected on day 0 of AZD1222 vaccination. The receptor set was obtained from an adult in good health.

The chain employs TRBV28 and TRBJ1-1; possible D gene TRBD1, 5 bases. CDR1 and CDR2 from the germline V gene are MDHEN and SYDVKM. The CDR3 consists of 15 residues. The V end lost 3 bases, the J end lost 1 base, and 12 bases lay between the germline ends. This CDR3 is CASSFHGTGNTEAFF. The CDR3 coding sequence is TGTGCCAGCAGTTTTCATGGGACGGGGAACACTGAAGCTTTCTTT.

This chain links TRBV28 with TRBJ1-1, with unresolved D. The CDR3 loop spans 12 amino acids. Trimming cost V 7 bases and J 7 bases, with 13 bases left between them. Looked up from germline, CDR1 is MDHEN and CDR2 is SYDVKM. In nucleotides, the CDR3 is TGTGCCAGCACCTCGTACGGCGATGAAGCTTTCTTT. Its translation is CASTSYGDEAFF.

The chain uses TRBV7-2 and TRBJ2-7, with D hard to call. Germline V gene sequence: CDR1 SGHTA, CDR2 FQGNSA. V was shortened by 4 bases and J by 4 bases, with 11 bases between the two germline ends. The CDR3 extends over 13 amino acids. CDR3 region: CASSSLYGYEQYF. DNA of the CDR3: TGTGCCAGCAGCTCGCTCTATGGGTACGAGCAGTACTTC. The full variable domain, completed using reference TRBV7-2 and TRBJ2-7, is GAGVSQSPSNKVTEKGKDVELRCDPISGHTALYWYRQSLGQGLEFLIYFQGNSAPDKSGLPSDRFSAERTGGSVSTLTIQRTQQEDSAVYLCASSSLYGYEQYFGPGTRLTVT.